The 24 T cell receptor beta chains reported below all come from one sample, sequenced in a study of T cells in Graves' hyperthyroidism and ophthalmopathy. RNA transcripts were the template for amplifying TCR beta CDR3 regions. HTBI primers were the set used in a first-round RT-PCR of the TCR CDR3. In TCRdb, the multiplex PCR reads were re-called with MiXCR into one record per CDR3 protein. The table includes about 770,000 distinct CDR3 sequences, about 19% detected once. Sequencing used blood. The source of these receptors is a woman between 45 and 65 years old with Graves' hyperthyroidism that later progressed to Graves' ophthalmopathy.

This clonotype was counted many times. The V call is TRBV7-6, the J call TRBJ2-7; D ambiguous. This CDR3 is 12 amino acids long. V was trimmed by 5 bases and J by 7 bases, leaving 12 bases between them. The germline V gene encodes CDR1 SGHVS and CDR2 FNYEAQ. The DNA of the CDR3 is TGTGCCAGCAGCCCCCGTGTAGGGGAGCAGTACTTC. Translated: CASSPRVGEQYF.

In its sample, this clonotype was seen many times. The rearrangement uses TRBV5-8 and TRBJ2-4; D is perhaps TRBD1 or TRBD2 (5 bases each). Germline V gene sequence: CDR1 SGHTS, CDR2 YDEGEE. Trimming shortened V by 4 bases and J by 8 bases, and 10 bases separated the two germline ends. This CDR3 comprises 12 residues. The chain's CDR3 is CASSLGGYIQYF. CDR3 sequence (DNA): TGTGCCAGCAGCCTTGGGGGTTACATTCAGTACTTC.

This clonotype was seen many times. The chain combines TRBV7-9 with TRBJ2-5; 10 bases are shared with TRBD1. There are 16 residues in the CDR3. Looked up from germline, CDR1 is SEHNR and CDR2 is FQNEAQ (reference sequence). The V gene end was trimmed by 5 bases and the J gene end by 2 bases; junction bases not matched to a gene: 8. The CDR3 nucleotides are TGTGCCAGCAGCCTTGGACAGGGGGGGCTACAAGAGACCCAGTACTTC. Its translation: CASSLGQGGLQETQYF. Supplemented by reference TRBV7-9 and TRBJ2-5, the full variable domain reads DTGVSQNPRHKITKRGQNVTFRCDPISEHNRLYWYRQTLGQGPEFLTYFQNEAQLEKSRLLSDRFSAERPKGSFSTLEIQRTEQGDSAMYLCASSLGQGGLQETQYFGPGTRLLVL.

This chain joins TRBV5-4 and TRBJ1-2, with TRBD1 matching over 8 bases. Germline CDR1 reads SGHNT; CDR2 reads YYREEE (reference sequence). Trimming at V came to 4 bases and at J to 8 bases, leaving 7 bases not matched to a gene. This CDR3 comprises 13 residues. Written as DNA, the CDR3 is TGTGCCAGCAGCCATATACAGGGGGAGGGCTACACCTTC. This sequence encodes CASSHIQGEGYTF.

A few counts support this clonotype. The CDR3 region is CASSIVPGAHEQFF. The CDR3 DNA reads as TGTGCCAGCTCAATCGTCCCAGGGGCCCATGAGCAGTTCTTC. This chain connects TRBV27 to TRBJ2-1; a possible D gene is TRBD1 (6 bases). Trimming stripped 8 bases from V and 8 bases from J, with 19 bases between. CDR1 is MNHEY, CDR2 SMNVEV, per germline (reference sequence). The CDR3 is 14 residues long.

Of note for this clonotype: This clone may be a read error of a much larger clone one base away. J is TRBJ1-5 and V is TRBV12-3 or TRBV12-4; possible D gene TRBD1, 5 bases. V was cut by 11 bases and J by 4 bases, with 18 bases left in between. The CDR3 is made up of 14 amino acids. CDR3 DNA: TGTGCCGGCACTAAACCTGGGGGTAATCAGCCCCAGCATTTT. Translation gives CAGTKPGGNQPQHF.

This clonotype was seen only a few times. CDR3: CASSRLAGGLDTQYF. In nucleotides, the CDR3 is TGTGCCAGCAGTCGACTAGCGGGGGGATTAGATACGCAGTATTTT. The V call is TRBV6-1, the J call TRBJ2-3; 13 nucleotides match TRBD2. The germline V gene has CDR1 MNHNS and CDR2 SASEGT. The junction had 4 bases not matched to a gene; V was cut back by 5 bases and J by 5 bases. CDR3 size: 15 residues.

The V call is TRBV7-9, the J call TRBJ2-2, with TRBD1 as a possible D gene (6 bases). The CDR3 length is 12 residues. The germline V gene encodes CDR1 SEHNR and CDR2 FQNEAQ (reference sequence). The germline V and J ends were trimmed by 10 bases and 4 bases, with 10 bases remaining between them. The CDR3 spells CATTGLTGELFF. Here the CDR3 DNA reads TGTGCCACCACAGGGCTCACCGGGGAGCTGTTTTTT.

The chain has TRBV15 and TRBJ2-3, with D perhaps TRBD1 or TRBD2 (5 bases each). The V gene lost 3 bases and the J gene lost 4 bases, with 20 bases spanning the gap. CDR1 and CDR2 (germline): LNHNV, YYDKDF (reference sequence). The CDR3 runs 17 residues. The CDR3 loop reads CATSREPGRTPADTQYF. As DNA, the CDR3 is TGTGCCACCAGCAGGGAACCGGGACGCACGCCCGCAGATACGCAGTATTTT.

V usage is TRBV5-1 and J usage is TRBJ2-3; unclear D gene. This CDR3 has 16 amino acids. CDR1 is SGHRS and CDR2 is YFSETQ in the germline V gene. The V and J ends lost 5 bases and 0 bases respectively, with 16 bases between them. CDR3: CASRVAYRFSTDTQYF. The CDR3, as DNA: TGCGCCAGCAGAGTGGCCTATCGCTTTAGCACAGATACGCAGTATTTT.

The chain combines TRBV6-5 with TRBJ1-4, with a weak D call TRBD1 (6 bases). The V gene lost 4 bases and the J gene lost 10 bases, with 16 bases spanning the gap. There are 14 residues in the CDR3. Germline-derived CDR1 and CDR2 are MNHEY and SVGAGI. CDR3 DNA sequence: TGTGCCAGCAGTTTGGACAGAACTCACGGAAAACTGTTTTTT. It translates to CASSLDRTHGKLFF.

In the case of this clonotype: It may be a read error: a sequence one base away is much more abundant. The DNA of the CDR3 is TGTGCCAGCAGCCAAGAGTCCAATGAGCAGTTCTTC. Protein: CASSQESNEQFF. The chain carries TRBV14 and TRBJ2-1; D is uncertain. Per germline, CDR1 SGHDN and CDR2 FVKESK. The CDR3 length is 12 residues. With 0 bases removed from V and 6 bases from J, the gap between germline ends came to 3 bases. Drawing the rest from reference TRBV14 and TRBJ2-1, the complete variable domain is EAGVTQFPSHSVIEKGQTVTLRCDPISGHDNLYWYRRVMGKEIKFLLHFVKESKQDESGMPNNRFLAERTGGTYSTLKVQPAELEDSGVYFCASSQESNEQFFGPGTRLTVL.

There are many counts of this clonotype. The chain combines TRBV5-1 with TRBJ1-2, with D perhaps TRBD1 (5 bases). CDR3 length equals 16 residues. V was cut by 0 bases and J by 4 bases, with 16 bases left in between. Germline V CDR1 and CDR2: SGHRS, YFSETQ. The CDR3 is CASSLVSRDVFYGYTF. DNA of the CDR3: TGCGCCAGCAGCTTGGTTTCCAGGGACGTATTCTATGGCTACACCTTC.

This clonotype was seen at least ten times. The chain combines TRBV11-3 with TRBJ1-1; unclear D gene. Germline assignment: CDR1 SGHNT and CDR2 YENEEA. V was trimmed by 2 bases and J by 2 bases, leaving 9 bases between them. The CDR3 has 14 residues. The CDR3 loop is CASSLSPANTEAFF. The CDR3, as DNA: TGTGCCAGCAGCTTATCCCCGGCAAACACTGAAGCTTTCTTT. Variable domain in full (rest from reference TRBV11-3 and TRBJ1-1): EAGVVQSPRYKIIEKKQPVAFWCNPISGHNTLYWYLQNLGQGPELLIRYENEEAVDDSQLPKDRFSAERLKGVDSTLKIQPAELGDSAVYLCASSLSPANTEAFFGQGTRLTVV.

The V call is TRBV2, the J call TRBJ2-5, with no clear D. CDR1 is SNHLY, CDR2 FYNNEI, per germline. V was shortened by 3 bases and J by 2 bases, with 10 bases between the two germline ends. The CDR3 extends over 14 amino acids. The chain's CDR3 is CASSDLGNQETQYF. CDR3 DNA: TGTGCCAGCAGTGATCTCGGTAATCAAGAGACCCAGTACTTC.

In its sample, this clonotype was seen a few times. The CDR3 is CASRTGSSGANVLTF. For the CDR3, the DNA is TGTGCCAGCAGGACCGGCAGTTCTGGGGCCAACGTCCTGACTTTC. The chain carries TRBV6-1 and TRBJ2-6, with unresolved D. The CDR3 is made up of 15 amino acids. Germline V lookup: CDR1 MNHNS, CDR2 SASEGT. Trimming shortened V by 6 bases and J by 1 base, and 10 bases separated the two germline ends.

This clonotype was seen a handful of times. This rearrangement joins TRBV5-1 to TRBJ2-5; D possibly corresponds to TRBD2 (5 bases). The CDR3 runs 13 residues. V dropped 2 bases and J dropped 5 bases, with 10 bases sitting between them. Germline CDR1 is SGHRS and CDR2 is YFSETQ. The CDR3 nucleotides are TGCGCCAGCAGCTTTGCGGGTGGCGAGACCCAGTACTTC. It is translated as CASSFAGGETQYF.

Turning to this clonotype: Given a much more abundant clone one base away, this may be a read error. The rearrangement uses TRBV3-1 and TRBJ1-6; D gene uncertain. Deletions cut 3 bases from V and 11 bases from J, with 14 bases between. Germline loops: CDR1 LGHDT, CDR2 YNNKEL (reference sequence). This CDR3 is built from 14 residues. Here the CDR3 DNA reads TGTGCCAGCAGCCAGCGGGTTGAGAATCCACCCCTCCACTTT. Its protein product is CASSQRVENPPLHF.

At least ten counts were recorded for this clonotype. The genes are TRBV30 and TRBJ2-7; 8 bases map to TRBD1. The CDR3 spans 14 residues. V was clipped by 0 bases and J by 5 bases; unmatched bases: 6. Germline CDR1 and CDR2: GTSNPN and SVGIG (reference sequence). Here the CDR3 reads CAWSVRYRGNEQYF. In DNA, the CDR3 is TGTGCCTGGAGTGTACGGTACAGGGGGAACGAGCAGTACTTC. Together with reference TRBV30 and TRBJ2-7, the CDR3 gives the full variable domain: SQTIHQWPATLVQPVGSPLSLECTVEGTSNPNLYWYRQAAGRGLQLLFYSVGIGQISSEVPQNLSASRPQDRQFILSSKKLLLSDSGFYLCAWSVRYRGNEQYFGPGTRLTVT.

This clonotype was counted ten times or more. The chain carries TRBV9 and TRBJ2-7; 12 bases are a match to TRBD2. The CDR3 consists of 16 residues. Germline-derived CDR1 and CDR2 are SGDLS and YYNGEE. Trimming cost V 2 bases and J 6 bases; bases outside gene matches: 9. The CDR3 nucleotides read TGTGCCAGCAGCGTCGGACTAGCGGGGCGGTGGGGCGAGCAGTACTTC. This gives the protein CASSVGLAGRWGEQYF.

This clonotype has a count of ten or more. This chain uses TRBV12-3 or TRBV12-4 with TRBJ1-1, with a tentative D call TRBD1 (5 bases). Trimming stripped 6 bases from V and 0 bases from J, with 14 bases between. The CDR3 runs 15 residues. The CDR3 DNA reads TGTGCCAGCAGCCCTCGAAGGGGTATGAACACTGAAGCTTTCTTT. Residues: CASSPRRGMNTEAFF.

The J gene is TRBJ1-4, the V gene TRBV12-3 or TRBV12-4; 11 bases map to TRBD1. V lost 6 bases to trimming and J lost 10 bases; unmatched junction nucleotides: 10. This CDR3 is built from 15 residues. The CDR3 region is CASSPKGTGGVKLFF. The CDR3 region has the DNA TGTGCCAGCAGCCCAAAGGGGACAGGGGGTGTAAAACTGTTTTTT.

This clonotype showed up many times. The chain has TRBV9 and TRBJ1-1, with no clear D. Trimming left V 4 bases short and J 0 bases short, with 10 bases between. Germline CDR1 SGDLS, CDR2 YYNGEE. The CDR3 length is 14 residues. CDR3 sequence: CASSPRVLNTEAFF. The CDR3 nucleotides read TGTGCCAGCAGCCCCCGGGTTTTGAACACTGAAGCTTTCTTT.

This clonotype was observed at least ten times. The chain combines TRBV3-1 with TRBJ2-2; the D is unclear. CDR3 length: 18 residues. The ends were cut back, 0 bases at V and 0 bases at J, with 14 bases in the middle. Germline assignment: CDR1 LGHDT and CDR2 YNNKEL (reference sequence). CDR3 region: CASSQEPPWSTNTGELFF. CDR3 DNA: TGTGCCAGCAGCCAAGAACCCCCTTGGAGCACGAACACCGGGGAGCTGTTTTTT.